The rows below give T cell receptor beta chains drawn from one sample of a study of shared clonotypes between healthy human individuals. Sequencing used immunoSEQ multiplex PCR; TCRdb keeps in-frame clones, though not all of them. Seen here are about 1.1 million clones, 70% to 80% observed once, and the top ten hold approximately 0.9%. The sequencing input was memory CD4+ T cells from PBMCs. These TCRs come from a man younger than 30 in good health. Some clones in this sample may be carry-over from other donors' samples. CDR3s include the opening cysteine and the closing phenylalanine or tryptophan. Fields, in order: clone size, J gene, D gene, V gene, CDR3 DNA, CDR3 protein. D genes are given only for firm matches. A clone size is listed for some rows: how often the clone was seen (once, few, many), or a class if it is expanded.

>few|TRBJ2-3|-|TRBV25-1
TGTGCCAGCAAAGCGGTCACAGATACGCAGTATTTT
CASKAVTDTQYF
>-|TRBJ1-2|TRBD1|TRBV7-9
TGTGCCAGCAGTCCTAGGACAGGGATCTACGGCTACACCTTC
CASSPRTGIYGYTF
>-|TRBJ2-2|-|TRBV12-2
TGTGCAAGTCGCTTAGCAGGGGGACAGGGGTTTAACGGGGAGCTGTTTTTT
CASRLAGGQGFNGELFF
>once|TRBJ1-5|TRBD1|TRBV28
TGTGCCAGCAGTCGGACAGGAGGGAGTCAGCCCCAGCATTTT
CASSRTGGSQPQHF
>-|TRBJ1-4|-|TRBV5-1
TGCGCCAGCAGCCCACCGGGCGGAGACAATGAAAAACTGTTTTTT
CASSPPGGDNEKLFF
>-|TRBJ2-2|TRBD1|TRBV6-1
TGTGCCAGCAGTGCTCAGGGGGCTAACTGGGAGCTGTTTTTT
CASSAQGANWELFF
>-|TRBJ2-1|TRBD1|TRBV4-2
TGTGCCAGCAGCCAATTTTCGTCTAGAGGGACAGCCTTATACAATGAGCAGTTCTTC
CASSQFSSRGTALYNEQFF
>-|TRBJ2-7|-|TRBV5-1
TGCGCCAGCAGCTTGGTCCAGGGTGGAAACTACGAGCAGTACTTC
CASSLVQGGNYEQYF
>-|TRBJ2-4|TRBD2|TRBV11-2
TGTGCCAGCAGCTGGGATGGGACTAGCGAAAAAAACATTCAGTACTTC
CASSWDGTSEKNIQYF
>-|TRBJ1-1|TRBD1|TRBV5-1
TGCGCCAGCAGCCCTACGCCGGGACAGGGGAGAGAAGCTTTCTTT
CASSPTPGQGREAFF
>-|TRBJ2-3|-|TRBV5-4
TGTGCCAGCAGCTTTGGACAGCTTGCCCGCACTGGCACAGATACGCAGTATTTT
CASSFGQLARTGTDTQYF
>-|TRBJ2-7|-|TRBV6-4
TGTGCCAGCAGTAAAGAGACAGGACTCGAGCAGTACTTC
CASSKETGLEQYF
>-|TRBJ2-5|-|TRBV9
TGTGCCAGCAGCGCCCAAGGGTACCAAGAGACCCAGTACTTC
CASSAQGYQETQYF
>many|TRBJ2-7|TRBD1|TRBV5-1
TGCGCCAGCAGCGCCGCCGGACAGGGGTCCCAGGGCGAGCAGTACTTC
CASSAAGQGSQGEQYF
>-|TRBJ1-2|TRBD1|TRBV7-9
TGTGCCAGCAGCCAGGCGGGACAGGGGGCTAGTGGCTACACCTTC
CASSQAGQGASGYTF
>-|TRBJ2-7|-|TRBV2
TGTGCCAGCAAATACATACCTCCCTACGAGCAGTACTTC
CASKYIPPYEQYF
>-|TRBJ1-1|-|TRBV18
TGTGCCAGCTCATACTCCGGGGGAGGGGACACTGAAGCTTTCTTT
CASSYSGGGDTEAFF
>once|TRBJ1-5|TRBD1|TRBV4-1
TGCGCCAGCAGCCATTCAAGGTCTATGACAGGGGCCACGGGGGTCAATCAGCCCCAGCATTTT
CASSHSRSMTGATGVNQPQHF
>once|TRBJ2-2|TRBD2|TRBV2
TGTGCCAGCCCCCCTAGCGGGAGAGAACTGGGCACCGGGGAGCTGTTTTTT
CASPPSGRELGTGELFF
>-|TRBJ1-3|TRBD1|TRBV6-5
TGTGCCAGCAGTTGGGGCAGGGGGACTGGAAACACCATATATTTT
CASSWGRGTGNTIYF
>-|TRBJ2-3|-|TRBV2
TGTGCCAGCACCGAGGGTGAATACACAGATACGCAGTATTTT
CASTEGEYTDTQYF
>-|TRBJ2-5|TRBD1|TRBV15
TGTGCCACCAAGGACAGGAACGTCCAAGAGACCCAGTACTTC
CATKDRNVQETQYF
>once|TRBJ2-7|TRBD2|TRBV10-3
TGTGCCATCAGGGAGGGACTAGCGGGAGCCTACGAGCAGTACTTC
CAIREGLAGAYEQYF
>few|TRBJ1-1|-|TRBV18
TGTGCCAGCTCACCACAATCTGAAGGAGCTTTCTTT
CASSPQSEGAFF
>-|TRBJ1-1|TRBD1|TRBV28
TGTGCCAGCAGTTTACTTCCTGAGGGGGCGCGGTGGGCTTTCTTT
CASSLLPEGARWAFF
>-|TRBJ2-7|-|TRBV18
TGTGCCAGCTCACCCTCCTGGGGCCCCGGGGACGAGCAGTACTTC
CASSPSWGPGDEQYF
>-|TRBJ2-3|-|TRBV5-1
TGCGCCAGCAGCCTGGGCACAAACGAGGGCGCAGATACGCAGTATTTT
CASSLGTNEGADTQYF
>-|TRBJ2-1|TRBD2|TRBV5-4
TGTGCCAGCAGCTCTACTAGCGGCGCCTACAATGAGCAGTTCTTC
CASSSTSGAYNEQFF
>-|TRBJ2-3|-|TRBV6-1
TGTGCCAGCAGTGAACGGTCTATCGCAAGCACAGATACGCAGTATTTT
CASSERSIASTDTQYF
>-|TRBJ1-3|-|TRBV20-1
TGCGCTGTGGGGAGTAACACCATATATTTT
CAVGSNTIYF
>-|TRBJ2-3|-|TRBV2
TGTGCCAGCAGTGCGGCCCCTAGCACAGATACGCAGTATTTT
CASSAAPSTDTQYF